This T cell receptor (beta chain) was captured by sequencing in a study of blood T cell repertoires in COVID-19. Measured with immunoSEQ multiplex PCR; TCRdb has only the in-frame clones, and not every one. The sample holds about 260,000 clones; around 80% are singletons and the top ten take approximately 4.3%. This CDR3 is 13 amino acids long. V was pared by 1 base and J by 10 bases, with 12 bases between. CDR1 LGHDT and CDR2 YNNKEL come from the germline V gene (reference sequence). What was sequenced was PBMCs or T cells enriched from blood (not recorded which). This chain uses TRBV3-1 (or the pseudogene TRBV3-2) with TRBJ2-3; TRBD1 might be the D (5 bases). The source of this sequence is a young man with acute COVID-19. CDR3 region: CASSQVRDSSQYF. DNA for the CDR3: TGTGCCAGCAGCCAAGTCAGGGATAGTTCGCAGTATTTT.